Listed here are 7 T cell receptor beta chains from one sample, sequenced in a study of beta chain features in type 1 diabetes. The study reverse transcribed the entire isolated RNA, so it sequenced expressed TCRB transcripts. Generated by immunoSEQ multiplex PCR, the TCRdb table keeps only in-frame clones and is missing some. The table has a few hundred thousand clones, roughly 16% seen once. The sequenced sample consisted of naive CD4+ T cells from blood. The source of these receptors is a young woman in good health.

This clone was counted a single time. A junction end diverges from the germline sequence, so it may reflect a read error. J is TRBJ1-1 and V is TRBV7-7; tentatively, D is TRBD1 (5 bases). Germline assignment: CDR1 SSHAT and CDR2 FNYEAQ (reference sequence). The CDR3 has 14 amino acids. The CDR3 loop reads CASSVAWGDTEAFF. CDR3 DNA: TGTGCCAGCAGCGTAGCATGGGGGGACACTGAAGCTTTCTTT.

The gene calls are TRBV30 and TRBJ2-3; 8 bases agree with TRBD1. Trimming cost V 2 bases and J 2 bases; bases outside gene matches: 3. The V gene's germline CDR1 is GTSNPN and CDR2 SVGIG (reference sequence). The CDR3 consists of 14 residues. The CDR3 DNA reads TGTGCCTGGAGTACAGGGGGATTCACAGATACGCAGTATTTT. Its translation is CAWSTGGFTDTQYF.

There are a few counts of this clone. The chain is built from TRBV7-3 and TRBJ1-3; a weak D match, TRBD1 (6 bases). CDR3 length equals 16 residues. Per germline, CDR1 SGHTA and CDR2 FQGTGA. V dropped 0 bases and J dropped 3 bases, with 12 bases sitting between them. CDR3 region: CASSLTFDRLGNTIYF. The DNA of the CDR3 is TGTGCCAGCAGCTTAACCTTCGACAGGCTTGGAAACACCATATATTTT.

This clone was picked up a small number of times. Distinct nucleotide sequences in the sample also encode this CDR3. Here the CDR3 reads CASSRYTDTQYF. The CDR3, as DNA: TGTGCCAGCAGCCGGTACACAGATACGCAGTATTTT. The chain links TRBV7-2 to TRBJ2-3, with D unresolved. Per germline, CDR1 SGHTA and CDR2 FQGNSA. CDR3 size: 12 residues. The V end was cut by 5 bases, the J end by 2 bases, with 5 bases between. Drawing the rest from reference TRBV7-2 and TRBJ2-3, the complete variable domain is GAGVSQSPSNKVTEKGKDVELRCDPISGHTALYWYRQSLGQGLEFLIYFQGNSAPDKSGLPSDRFSAERTGGSVSTLTIQRTQQEDSAVYLCASSRYTDTQYFGPGTRLTVL.

The chain combines TRBV30 with TRBJ2-7; a possible D gene is TRBD1 (5 bases). The CDR3 has 14 amino acids. V lost 3 bases and J 0 bases, leaving 12 bases between the germline ends. Germline loops: CDR1 GTSNPN, CDR2 SVGIG (reference sequence). CDR3 in DNA: TGTGCCTGGAGAACAGGAACATCCTCCTACGAGCAGTACTTC. Translating it yields CAWRTGTSSYEQYF.

This clone was observed a few times. The V and J genes are TRBV29-1 and TRBJ2-7, with TRBD1 matching 8 bases. Per germline, CDR1 SQVTM and CDR2 ANQGSEA. The CDR3 covers 14 residues. V dropped 7 bases and J dropped 4; count of bases not matched to a gene: 12. The CDR3 is CSALGTGGAYEQYF. The DNA of the CDR3 is TGCAGCGCCCTTGGGACAGGCGGGGCATACGAGCAGTACTTC.

The V and J genes are TRBV5-1 and TRBJ2-7; D is possibly TRBD2 (6 bases). Germline CDR1 is SGHRS and CDR2 is YFSETQ. This CDR3 spans 13 amino acids. The germline V and J ends were trimmed by 4 bases and 5 bases, with 13 bases remaining between them. CDR3 residues: CASSPGTWNEQYF. The DNA of the CDR3 is TGCGCCAGCAGCCCCGGGACTTGGAACGAGCAGTACTTC.